The present T cell receptor beta chain was sequenced within a study of T cell responses to AZD1222 COVID-19 vaccine. V shed 10 bases, J shed 0 bases, and the junction held 9 bases outside the gene matches. The CDR3 has 15 amino acids. Germline CDR1 and CDR2: ENHRY and SYGVKD. As regards this clone: The target antigen is unknown.

Sequenced by immunoSEQ multiplex PCR; TCRdb stores in-frame clones only, minus some. Of 95,000 to 130,000 clones in the sample, roughly 92% were seen once. Second doses that came at about 4 or about 12 weeks were put together. Notes on the study in general: The peak T cell response came first, and repertoires were sampled only after it. The donor cohort was predominantly white British with a female majority, and clonal diversity may have been underestimated.

The TCR originated in an adult who received the AZD1222 COVID-19 vaccine. Sample: peripheral blood, taken 28 days after the second AZD1222 dose. The chain joins TRBV10-3 to TRBJ1-3; 7 nucleotides line up with TRBD1. CDR3 DNA sequence: TGTGCCACCGGACAGGATCCTTTCTCTGGAAACACCATATATTTT. Protein product: CATGQDPFSGNTIYF.